Listed below are T cell receptor beta chains from one sample, sequenced in a study of blood T cell repertoires in COVID-19. Using immunoSEQ multiplex PCR, the repertoire was profiled, and TCRdb retains in-frame clones only, with some absent. The table includes some 530,000 clones, 70% to 90% detected once. The sequenced material came from peripheral blood. These receptors were taken from a human donor in a cohort sampled during active COVID-19. Each CDR3 is given without its conserved first and last residue.

V	CDR3
TRBV28	ASKGGYTEAF
TRBV19	ASSAQVLADYGYT
TRBV7-3	ASSLGWTDTQY
TRBV29-1	SVSTGHEDEQF
TRBV7-2	ASSLRDRGAGELF
TRBV7-8	ASSLAVSSFYEQY
TRBV10-3	AISGQGVTYNEQF
TRBV7-2	ASSSYGIYNEQF
TRBV5-4	ASSWGLADRYEQY
TRBV7-3	ASSLLAGVHEQF
TRBV29-1	SGGLPNEQF
TRBV27	ASSFLSGTYNSPLH
TRBV30	AQRAAGAFNYGYT
TRBV19	ASSTPDRVVTEAF
TRBV7-2	ASSRGGPYNEQF
TRBV9	ASSVREGSTDTQY
TRBV11-1	ASAKEANEQF
TRBV7-9	ASSLTPPRTYEQY
TRBV19	ASTIAGRTEYSSGANVLT
TRBV28	ASTTSGVAKNIQY
TRBV6-5	ASSFSDREAF
TRBV6-1	ASSENTGLSGNTIY
TRBV7-9	ASSSTGRITDTQY
TRBV15	ATSRDQVETQY
TRBV9	ASSVVASNNHDTQY
TRBV30	AWSVGGHGYT
TRBV25-1	ASSEGVNYGYT
TRBV9	ASSSGTSYEQY
TRBV7-9	ASSGQSYNEQF
TRBV6-5	ASSGDRGQVQPQH
TRBV11-3	ASSLVREGEQF
TRBV18	ASSPRPGLATSYEQY
TRBV7-3	ASSSPSGKGDTQY
TRBV27	ASSPGTAGYSNQPQH
TRBV5-1	ASSWDHPGQGEDSNQPQH
TRBV7-2	ASSPRVSGTYNEQF
TRBV2	ASREGLAGSSTDTQY
TRBV30	AWSPTVTSGRAGEQF
TRBV9	ASSVGSADTGELF
TRBV5-1	ASSTGTVQETQY
TRBV10-1	ASSEGDGFQQY
TRBV28	ASSPFEGEQF
TRBV7-8	ASSLAVRGEYGYT
TRBV3-1/TRBV3-2	ASSQDKQFRYGYT